This T cell receptor beta chain was observed in a study of CD8 T cells in ankylosing spondylitis. Study outcomes and limitations: Clones that were linked to disease were CD8+ and were relatively rare in peripheral blood. Reportedly, disease-linked clones are significantly enriched in ankylosing spondylitis patients' matched synovial fluid.

Trimming stripped 1 base from V and 7 bases from J, with 14 bases between. The CDR3 consists of 13 residues. Germline CDR1 DFQATT, CDR2 SNEGSKA (reference sequence). TCRdb recomputed calls from the 5' RACE reads with MiXCR, one row per CDR3 protein. The sample has some 340,000 distinct CDR3 sequences, approximately 15% seen once. This clonotype was observed a handful of times. What it recognizes is unknown. Sequenced input: blood, either unsorted or a sorted T cell fraction (not recorded which). The sequence was collected from a male donor with ankylosing spondylitis or in good health (not recorded which). The chain combines TRBV20-1 with TRBJ2-7, with a tentative D call TRBD1 (5 bases). CDR3 sequence (DNA): TGCAGTGCTAGAGGGACAACATTGGGGGAGCAGTACTTC. Encoded protein: CSARGTTLGEQYF.